The clone carrying this T cell receptor (delta chain) was picked up a small number of times. Antigen unknown. With a far larger clone one base away, a read error is the likely cause. The same CDR3 is also encoded by other DNA sequences in this sample. TCRdb re-called clones from the multiplex PCR reads using CATT. Of approximately 50,000 delta-chain clones in the sample, 1.9% were seen once. The data were obtained in a study of γδ T cells in repeated Plasmodium falciparum infection. CDR3 size: 16 residues. Germline assignment: CDR1 TVYSNPD and CDR2 GDNSRS (reference sequence). V was trimmed by 3 bases and J by 0 bases, leaving 20 bases between them. Gammadelta T cells were flow-sorted from PBMC into Vgamma9/Vdelta2+ and Vdelta2-negative populations for bulk analysis. Study outcomes and limitations: Over time and infection, Vgamma9/Vdelta2+ repertoires remained highly stable and polyclonal.

The material sequenced was gamma-delta T cells from blood. The source of this sequence is a pool of human donors (malaria-infected and uninfected, not separated). This sequence joins TRDV3 and TRDJ1; a weak D match, TRDD3 (6 bases). TCRdb is silent on the J gene; assignment here came from matching the DNA to germline. The CDR3: CAFPSGDTTNTDKLIF. The DNA for the CDR3 is TGTGCCTTCCCCTCGGGGGACACAACAAACACCGATAAACTCATCTTT. Together with reference TRDV3 and TRDJ1, the CDR3 gives the full variable domain: CDKVTQSSPDQTVASGSEVVLLCTYDTVYSNPDLFWYRIRPDYSFQFVFYGDNSRSEGADFTQGRFSVKHILTQKAFHLVISPVRTEDSATYYCAFPSGDTTNTDKLIFGKGTRVTVEP.